The entry below gives a single T cell receptor (beta chain) sequence along with its context. The antigen is not known. The CDR3 runs to 17 residues. Germline V CDR1 and CDR2: MGHRA, YSYEKL. Trimming removed 0 bases at V and 7 bases at J, with 19 bases between. This record comes from a study of cytomegalovirus exposure and HLA in healthy donors. The PCR had 60 Vbeta and 13 Jbeta primers. The method was immunoSEQ multiplex PCR; TCRdb's version includes in-frame clones alone and lacks a portion of them. The repertoire consists of tens of thousands of clones, with around 75% occurring once and the leading ten covering roughly 2%. Findings and caveats of the study: According to an earlier analysis, most TCR beta V segments yielded productive rearrangements about 87% or about 30% of the time.

The sample was PBMCs. The source is a man aged 40-50 years in good health and CMV-seronegative. V gene TRBV4-1 combines with J gene TRBJ2-1, with D perhaps TRBD1 (6 bases). The CDR3 loop reads CASSQDARGGAWNEQFF. CDR3 nucleotides: TGCGCCAGCAGCCAAGATGCTCGAGGGGGAGCATGGAATGAGCAGTTCTTC.